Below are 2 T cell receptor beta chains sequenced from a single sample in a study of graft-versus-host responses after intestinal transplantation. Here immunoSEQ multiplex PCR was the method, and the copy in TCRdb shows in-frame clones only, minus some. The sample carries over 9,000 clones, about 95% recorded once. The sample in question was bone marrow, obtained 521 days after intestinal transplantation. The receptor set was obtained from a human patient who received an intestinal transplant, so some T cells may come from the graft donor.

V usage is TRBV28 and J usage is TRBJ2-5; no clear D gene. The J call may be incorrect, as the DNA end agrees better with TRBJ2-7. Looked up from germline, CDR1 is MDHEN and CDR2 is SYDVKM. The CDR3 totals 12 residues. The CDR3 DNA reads TGTGCCTCCAGGTCCAGCTCCTACGAGCAGTACTTC. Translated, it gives CASRSSSYEQYF.

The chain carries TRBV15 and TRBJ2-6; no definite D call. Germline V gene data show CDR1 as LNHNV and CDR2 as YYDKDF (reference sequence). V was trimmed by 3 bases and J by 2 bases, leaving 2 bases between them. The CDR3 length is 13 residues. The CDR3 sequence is CATSSTGANVLTF. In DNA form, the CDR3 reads TGTGCCACCAGCAGCACTGGGGCCAACGTCCTGACTTTC. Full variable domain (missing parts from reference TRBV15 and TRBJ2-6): DAMVIQNPRYQVTQFGKPVTLSCSQTLNHNVMYWYQQKSSQAPKLLFHYYDKDFNNEADTPDNFQSRRPNTSFCFLDIRSPGLGDTAMYLCATSSTGANVLTFGAGSRLTVL.